This T cell receptor (beta chain) was observed in a study of blood T cell repertoires in COVID-19 (TCRdb year 2020). As for the study more broadly: Samples from collaborators originated in the United States, Italy and Spain and spanned both the acute and convalescent phases of COVID-19. The samples were drawn from the first 160 participants of the ongoing ImmuneRACE study and from 1,254 subjects provided by 6 global collaborators. The prospective study material was composed of cDNA or gDNA derived from T cells, B-cell-depleted T cells, or PBMCs. Deeply sampled blood TCRbeta repertoires from subjects exposed to, actively infected with, or recovered from COVID-19 were included in the dataset. The repertoires were released in a freely available public database intended as a resource for research on the immune response to SARS-CoV-2. A de-identified subject ID, COVID-19 status, age in years and sex were almost always included in the sample metadata. HLA class I and class II types, where available, came from metadata supplied by the sample provider rather than from assay-based typing.

Enrolling through a virtual design, the prospective study's participants ranged in age from about 18 to 89 years and lived across around 25 United States geographic areas. To assign participants to cohorts, the prospective study relied on clinical history that participants themselves reported in a screening survey and a study questionnaire. In the prospective study, mobile phlebotomists collected whole blood, serum and a nasopharyngeal or oropharyngeal swab from each participant. Over a roughly 2-month period, participants in the prospective study had the option of providing additional blood draws and questionnaires. Blood samples from the prospective study were shipped frozen or at room temperature prior to DNA extraction. General study outcomes and caveats: Clinical and demographic metadata were provided uncurated, with the amount varying by source and participant.

TCRbeta CDR3 regions were amplified from genomic DNA using the immunoSEQ Assay, a bias-controlled multiplex PCR. The source study handled its data this way. The number of nucleated cells in each sample was estimated from the amplification of reference gene primers within the assay. Sequence reads were collapsed and filtered to measure the absolute abundance of every unique TCRbeta CDR3 rearrangement. For each sample, productive Simpson clonality was calculated by taking the square root of Simpson's diversity index across productive rearrangements. TCRdb provides this immuneACCESS table in a form limited to in-frame rearrangements. Some clones are lacking; in checked studies, under half of them reflect an unresolved V gene, and why the rest are absent is not known. V, J and clone size derive from that table, while D and trimming were established from the DNA sequence. Within this sample are about 230,000 clones, with approximately 88% of them counted one time only. Roughly 2.5% of the sample comes from the top ten.

As for this clone: Its antigen specificity is not known. No much larger clonotype is one base removed from it; base qualities were not supplied.

The germline V gene encodes CDR1 SGHRS and CDR2 YFSETQ. V is pared back by 0 bases and J by 0 bases, with 4 bases lying between the germline termini. Its CDR3 holds 14 amino acids, cysteine through phenylalanine. The retained sequence is limited to the CDR3, 42 bases, with the frame set at the first base. What was sequenced was PBMCs or T cells enriched from blood (not recorded which). The chain links TRBV5-1 with TRBJ2-1, with the D gene not clear enough to name. This TCR was sampled from a woman aged 40 to 55 with acute COVID-19. The CDR3: CASSLDTSYNEQFF. The bases are TGCGCCAGCAGCTTGGACACCTCCTACAATGAGCAGTTCTTC.